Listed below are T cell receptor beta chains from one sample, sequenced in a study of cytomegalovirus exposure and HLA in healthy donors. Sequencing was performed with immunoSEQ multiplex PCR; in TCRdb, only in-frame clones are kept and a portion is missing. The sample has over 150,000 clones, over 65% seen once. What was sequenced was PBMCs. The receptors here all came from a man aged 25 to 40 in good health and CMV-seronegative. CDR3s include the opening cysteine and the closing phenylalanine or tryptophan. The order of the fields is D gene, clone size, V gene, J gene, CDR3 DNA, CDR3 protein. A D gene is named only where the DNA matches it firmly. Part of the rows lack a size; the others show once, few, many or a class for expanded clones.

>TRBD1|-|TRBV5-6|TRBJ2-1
TGTGCCAGCAGCCCCGGGACAGATTACAATGAGCAGTTCTTC
CASSPGTDYNEQFF
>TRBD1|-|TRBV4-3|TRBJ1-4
TGCGCCAGCAGCCAATTCAGCAGGGGGATTGAAAAACTGTTTTTT
CASSQFSRGIEKLFF
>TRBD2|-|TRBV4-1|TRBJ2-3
TGCGCCAGCAGCCAAGATGGAGCGGGGGAAGATACGCAGTATTTT
CASSQDGAGEDTQYF
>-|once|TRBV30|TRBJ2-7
TGTGCCTGGACCACGCAGGGGTGGTACGAGCAGTACTTC
CAWTTQGWYEQYF
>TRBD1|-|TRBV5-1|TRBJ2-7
TGCGCCAGCAGCTTGGGACAGGGTTGGACCTACGAGCAGTACTTC
CASSLGQGWTYEQYF
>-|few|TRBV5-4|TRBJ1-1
TGTGCCAGCAGCTCGGGAGGGGTTGAAGCTTTCTTT
CASSSGGVEAFF
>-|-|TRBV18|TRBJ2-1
TGTGCCAGCTCACCTCTCGATGAGCAGTTCTTC
CASSPLDEQFF
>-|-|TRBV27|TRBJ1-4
TGTGCCAGCAGTTTCTTGGCGAGCGGTGAAAAACTGTTTTTT
CASSFLASGEKLFF
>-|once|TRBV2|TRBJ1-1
TGTGCCAGCAGTGTTGACACCTTGAACACTGAAGCTTTCTTT
CASSVDTLNTEAFF
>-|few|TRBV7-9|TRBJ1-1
TGTGCCAGCAGCTTAGGTCAGAATTATGGAGCTTTCTTT
CASSLGQNYGAFF
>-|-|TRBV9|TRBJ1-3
TGTGCCAGCAGCGTAAAGGGGACACACGACTCTGGAAACACCATATATTTT
CASSVKGTHDSGNTIYF
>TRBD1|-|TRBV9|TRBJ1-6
TGTGCCAGCAGCGTAGGAGGGGGACAGGGGCTTGCCCCCCTCCACTTT
CASSVGGGQGLAPLHF
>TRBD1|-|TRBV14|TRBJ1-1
TGTGCCAGCAGCGCGGGACAGGGGAACACTGAAGCTTTCTTT
CASSAGQGNTEAFF
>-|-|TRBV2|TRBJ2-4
TGTGCCAGCAGTTGGGTGACAGGAAAAAACATTCAGTACTTC
CASSWVTGKNIQYF
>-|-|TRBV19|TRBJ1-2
TGTGCCAGTAGTATTGGGGACATCATTAACTATGGCTACACCTTC
CASSIGDIINYGYTF
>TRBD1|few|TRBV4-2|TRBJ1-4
TGTGCCAGCAGCCAAGATTCAGTAGGACAGGGGGCCGAAAAACTGTTTTTT
CASSQDSVGQGAEKLFF
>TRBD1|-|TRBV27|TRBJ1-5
TGTGCCAGCAGTAACCTCGGGACAGGGTCGGGACAGCCCCAGCATTTT
CASSNLGTGSGQPQHF
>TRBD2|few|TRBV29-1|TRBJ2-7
TGCAGCGTTGAAGACCGGGGGGTCGGCGAGCAGTACTTC
CSVEDRGVGEQYF
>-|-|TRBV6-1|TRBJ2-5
TGTGCCAGCAGACGGACGAGGGAAGAGACCCAGTACTTC
CASRRTREETQYF
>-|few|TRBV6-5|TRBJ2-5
TGTGCCAGCAGTTACGATCAGGCCTCGGGGGAGACCCAGTACTTC
CASSYDQASGETQYF
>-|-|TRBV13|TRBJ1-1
TGTGCCAGCAGCTTAAGCGGGAGGGGCCTGGAAGCTTTCTTT
CASSLSGRGLEAFF
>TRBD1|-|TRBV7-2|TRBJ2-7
TGTGCCAGCAGCTTGGGACAGGGGGCCCCCTACGAGCAGTACTTC
CASSLGQGAPYEQYF
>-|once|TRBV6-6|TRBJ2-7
TGTGCCAGCAGTTACGTACTAACGGGGGAGCAGTACTTC
CASSYVLTGEQYF
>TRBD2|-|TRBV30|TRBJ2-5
TGTGCCTGGGCCCCACCCTTGGGTAGCGGGGGCCCAAAGACCCAGTACTTC
CAWAPPLGSGGPKTQYF
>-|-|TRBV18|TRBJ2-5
TGTGCCAGCTCGGCAGGGATAGAGGAGACCCAGTACTTC
CASSAGIEETQYF
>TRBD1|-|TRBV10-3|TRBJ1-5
TGTGCCATCAGTGCCAGCCCCACAGGGGGCAAACAGCCCCAGCATTTT
CAISASPTGGKQPQHF
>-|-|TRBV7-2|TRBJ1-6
TGTGCCAGCAGGGGACACCTAAATTCACCCCTCCACTTT
CASRGHLNSPLHF
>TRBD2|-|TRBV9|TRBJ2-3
TGTGCCAGCAGCGTTTCGGGGGGGCAGAGAGATACGCAGTATTTT
CASSVSGGQRDTQYF
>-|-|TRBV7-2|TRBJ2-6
TGTGCCAGCAGCTTAGTCACGGGACATTACTCTGGGGCCAACGTCCTGACTTTC
CASSLVTGHYSGANVLTF
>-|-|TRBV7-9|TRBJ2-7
TGTTCCAGCAGCTGGGACTCCCCCTACGAGCAGTACTTC
CSSSWDSPYEQYF
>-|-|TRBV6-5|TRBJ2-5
TGTGCCAGCAGATACTACATCGGGGAGACCCAGTACTTC
CASRYYIGETQYF
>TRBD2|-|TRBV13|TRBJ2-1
TGTGCCAGCAGCTTTCCGGGACTAGCGGGGGGGCGGAATGAGCAGTTCTTC
CASSFPGLAGGRNEQFF
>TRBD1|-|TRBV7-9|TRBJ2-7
TGTGCCAGCAGCTTACGACAGGGGTCCTACGAGCAGTACTTC
CASSLRQGSYEQYF
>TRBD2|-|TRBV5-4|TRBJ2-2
TGTGCCAGCAGCTCGGGACTAGCGGGGGGGCCCGGGGAGCTGTTTTTT
CASSSGLAGGPGELFF
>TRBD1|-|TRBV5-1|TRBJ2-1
TGCGCCAGCAGCCTTGGACAGGGCAAATACAATGAGCAGTTCTTC
CASSLGQGKYNEQFF
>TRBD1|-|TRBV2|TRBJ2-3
TGTGCCAGCAGTGAAGCGCTTCGAGGGACAGGTGGTACAGATACGCAGTATTTT
CASSEALRGTGGTDTQYF
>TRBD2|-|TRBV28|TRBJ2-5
TGTGCCAGCAGCCCTCCCGGAGCGGGGTTACAAGAGACCCAGTACTTC
CASSPPGAGLQETQYF
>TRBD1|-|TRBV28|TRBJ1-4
TGTGCCAGCAGTTTAGTACAGGGGGCAGGTTCTAATGAAAAACTGTTTTTT
CASSLVQGAGSNEKLFF
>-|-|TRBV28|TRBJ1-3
TGTGCCAGCAGTTTGAGGGTCCCGAGAAACACCATATATTTT
CASSLRVPRNTIYF
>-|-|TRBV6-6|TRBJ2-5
TGTGCCAGCAGTTACTCTGGTAGTCTCCAAGAGACCCAGTACTTC
CASSYSGSLQETQYF
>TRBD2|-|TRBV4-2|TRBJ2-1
TGTGCCAGCAGCCCGACGGGCGGGGGGGCCATTGGAGGCGAGCAGTTCTTC
CASSPTGGGAIGGEQFF
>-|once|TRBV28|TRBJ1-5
TGTGCCAGCAGTTTTAGCAGGGGAAGCAATCAGCCCCAGAATTTT
CASSFSRGSNQPQNF